This record looks at one T cell receptor beta chain sequence and its context. These data belong to a study of control samples from healthy donors and cancer patients. The protocol was immunoSEQ multiplex PCR, while the TCRdb copy is restricted to in-frame clones and leaves out a portion. The sample includes 200,000 or so clones, roughly 94% seen only once; the top ten take approximately 1.5%. Germline lookup yields CDR1 SGHRS and CDR2 YFSETQ. This CDR3 is 16 amino acids long. Trimming cost V 4 bases and J 5 bases, with 22 bases left between them. The receptor comes from a man aged 45-60 years in good health. This chain connects TRBV5-1 to TRBJ2-7, with a possible D match to TRBD2 (6 bases). Sequencing was done on a sample of blood. Here the CDR3 reads CASSLGRRLPSNEQYF. The DNA of the CDR3 is TGCGCCAGCAGCCTTGGGAGGCGGCTCCCTTCCAACGAGCAGTACTTC.